What follows are 10 T cell receptor beta chains derived from one specimen sequenced in a study of early T cells in non-severe SARS-CoV-2 infection. TCRdb reprocessed the 5' RACE reads via MiXCR and lists one record per CDR3 protein. The sample has tens of thousands of distinct CDR3 sequences; 11% are singletons. The sequenced material came from whole blood. These receptors came from an adult who was a healthcare worker with PCR-confirmed SARS-CoV-2 infection or an uninfected control (not recorded which).

This sequence joins TRBV11-3 and TRBJ2-1; no definite D call. With 0 bases removed from V and 3 bases from J, the gap between germline ends came to 6 bases. This CDR3 contains 14 residues. Germline CDR1 and CDR2: SGHNT and YENEEA. The CDR3 DNA reads TGTGCCAGCAGCTTAGATTCCGGCTACAATGAGCAGTTCTTC. It codes for CASSLDSGYNEQFF.

This clonotype showed up just a few times. The chain is built from TRBV5-1 and TRBJ1-1, with D hard to call. CDR3 length equals 11 residues. V lost 4 bases, J lost 5 bases, and 6 bases lay in between. CDR1 SGHRS and CDR2 YFSETQ come from the germline V gene. Here the CDR3 reads CASSMETEAFF. The CDR3 DNA reads TGCGCCAGCAGCATGGAAACTGAAGCTTTCTTT.

Ten or more counts support this clonotype. The chain uses TRBV6-1 and TRBJ2-2; D is unclear. The germline V and J ends were trimmed by 4 bases and 3 bases, with 21 bases remaining between them. CDR1 is MNHNS and CDR2 is SASEGT in the germline V gene. The CDR3 spans 18 residues. The CDR3 spells CASSVADHSFSDTGELFF. In nucleotides, the CDR3 is TGTGCCAGCAGTGTAGCCGATCACTCCTTCTCGGACACCGGGGAGCTGTTTTTT.

This clonotype was detected many times. The chain has TRBV10-3 and TRBJ2-3, with TRBD2 matching 9 bases. Losses at the gene ends were 5 bases for V and 2 bases for J; bases not matched to a gene: 5. The CDR3 runs to 15 residues. Germline V gene data show CDR1 as ENHRY and CDR2 as SYGVKD. The CDR3 loop is CAISTGLASTDTQYF. As DNA, the CDR3 is TGTGCCATCAGTACGGGACTAGCTTCCACAGATACGCAGTATTTT.

The rearrangement links TRBV28 to TRBJ1-4, with a possible D match to TRBD1 (6 bases). The CDR3 contains 15 residues. The V end lost 6 bases, the J end lost 5 bases, and 16 bases lay between the germline ends. In germline, CDR1 is MDHEN, CDR2 SYDVKM. The CDR3 DNA is TGTGCCAGCAGGCGCCGGACAGCGGTAAATGAAAAACTGTTTTTT. Translating gives CASRRRTAVNEKLFF.

The rearrangement links TRBV2 to TRBJ2-2; unclear D gene. The V end lost 7 bases, the J end lost 0 bases, and 12 bases lay between the germline ends. Germline CDR1 SNHLY, CDR2 FYNNEI. The CDR3 consists of 15 residues. CDR3 region: CASIGTVSNTGELFF. The CDR3 DNA reads TGTGCCAGCATAGGAACAGTTTCGAACACCGGGGAGCTGTTTTTT.

The table lists this clonotype with a few counts. The genes are TRBV7-8 and TRBJ2-2; maybe TRBD1 (6 bases). Trimming removed 2 bases at V and 1 base at J, with 11 bases between. CDR3 size: 16 residues. Germline V gives CDR1 SGHVS, CDR2 FQNEAQ. CDR3 amino acids: CASSLPGDENTGELFF. CDR3 nucleotides: TGTGCCAGCAGCTTACCAGGGGACGAGAACACCGGGGAGCTGTTTTTT.

The gene calls are TRBV7-2 and TRBJ2-7, with 7 nucleotides matching TRBD1. There are 15 residues in the CDR3. Germline assignment: CDR1 SGHTA and CDR2 FQGNSA. J gave up 5 bases and V 2 bases, and 9 bases lay outside the gene matches. CDR3 protein: CASSLSGGAFHEQYF. The CDR3 nucleotides are TGTGCCAGCAGCTTATCAGGGGGTGCTTTCCACGAGCAGTACTTC.

Concerning this clonotype itself: A junction end diverges from the germline sequence, so it may reflect a read error. The J gene is TRBJ2-5, the V gene TRBV18, with 9 bases lining up with TRBD1. This CDR3 is built from 15 residues. Germline V lookup: CDR1 KGHSH, CDR2 LQKENI. CDR3 protein: CASSPNRGLQETQNF. As DNA, the CDR3 is TGTGCCAGCTCACCTAACAGGGGGCTCCAAGAGACCCAGAACTTC.

This clonotype was seen at least ten times. V is TRBV5-1 and J is TRBJ2-1; possibly TRBD2 for D (6 bases). The V end lost 5 bases, the J end lost 5 bases, and 11 bases lay between the germline ends. From germline, CDR1 is SGHRS and CDR2 YFSETQ. The CDR3 totals 13 residues. CDR3 in DNA: TGCGCCAGCAGTATATGGGGGGACAATGAGCAGTTCTTC. Translated, it gives CASSIWGDNEQFF.